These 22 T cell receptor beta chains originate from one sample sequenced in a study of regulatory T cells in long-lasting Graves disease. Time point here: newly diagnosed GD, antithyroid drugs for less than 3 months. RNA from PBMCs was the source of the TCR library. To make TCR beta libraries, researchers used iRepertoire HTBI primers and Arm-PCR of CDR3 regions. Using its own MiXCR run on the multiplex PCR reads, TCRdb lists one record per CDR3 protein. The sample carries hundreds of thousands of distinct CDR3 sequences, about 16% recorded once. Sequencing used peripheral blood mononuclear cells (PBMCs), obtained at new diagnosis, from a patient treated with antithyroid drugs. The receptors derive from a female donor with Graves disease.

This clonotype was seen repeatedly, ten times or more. The CDR3 spells CASSLVNLDRGEQYF. The CDR3 region has the DNA TGTGCCAGCAGCTTGGTGAATCTTGACCGAGGGGAGCAGTACTTC. V gene TRBV5-4 combines with J gene TRBJ2-7, with D perhaps TRBD2 (5 bases). CDR3 length equals 15 residues. V lost 0 bases, J lost 7 bases, and 17 bases lay in between. Per germline, CDR1 SGHNT and CDR2 YYREEE (reference sequence). Filled out from reference TRBV5-4 and TRBJ2-7, the complete variable domain reads ETGVTQSPTHLIKTRGQQVTLRCSSQSGHNTVSWYQQALGQGPQFIFQYYREEENGRGNFPPRFSGLQFPNYSSELNVNALELDDSALYLCASSLVNLDRGEQYFGPGTRLTVT.

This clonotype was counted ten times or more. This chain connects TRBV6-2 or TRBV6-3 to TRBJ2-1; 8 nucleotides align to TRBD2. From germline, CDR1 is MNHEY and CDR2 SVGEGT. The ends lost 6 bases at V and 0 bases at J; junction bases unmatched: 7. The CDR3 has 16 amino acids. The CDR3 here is CASRKGSGGSYNEQFF. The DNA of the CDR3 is TGTGCCAGCAGGAAGGGAAGCGGGGGCTCCTACAATGAGCAGTTCTTC.

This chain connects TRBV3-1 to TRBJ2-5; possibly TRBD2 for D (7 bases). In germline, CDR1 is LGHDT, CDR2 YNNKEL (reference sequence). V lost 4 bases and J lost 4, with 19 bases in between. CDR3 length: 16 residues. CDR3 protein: CASSPTGRGVGETQYF. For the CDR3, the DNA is TGTGCCAGCAGCCCCACAGGGAGGGGTGTTGGAGAGACCCAGTACTTC.

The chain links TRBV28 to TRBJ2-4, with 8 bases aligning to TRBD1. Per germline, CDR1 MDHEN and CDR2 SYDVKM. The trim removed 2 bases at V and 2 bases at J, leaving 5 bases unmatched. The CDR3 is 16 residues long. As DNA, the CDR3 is TGTGCCAGCAGTTTAGCCGACAGGGGTTCCAAAAACATTCAGTACTTC. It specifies CASSLADRGSKNIQYF.

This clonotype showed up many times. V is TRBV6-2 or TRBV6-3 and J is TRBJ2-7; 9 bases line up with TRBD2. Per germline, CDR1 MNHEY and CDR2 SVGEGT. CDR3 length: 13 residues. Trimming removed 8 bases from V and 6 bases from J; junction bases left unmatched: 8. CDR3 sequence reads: CASGAGGPIEQYF. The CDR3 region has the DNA TGTGCCAGCGGGGCGGGAGGGCCGATCGAGCAGTACTTC.

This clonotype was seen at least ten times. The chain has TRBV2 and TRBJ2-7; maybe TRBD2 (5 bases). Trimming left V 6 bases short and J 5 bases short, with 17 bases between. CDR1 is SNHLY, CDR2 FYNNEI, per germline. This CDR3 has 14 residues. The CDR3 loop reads CASRAGPPIDEQYF. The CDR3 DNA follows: TGTGCCAGCAGGGCGGGCCCTCCCATCGACGAGCAGTACTTC.

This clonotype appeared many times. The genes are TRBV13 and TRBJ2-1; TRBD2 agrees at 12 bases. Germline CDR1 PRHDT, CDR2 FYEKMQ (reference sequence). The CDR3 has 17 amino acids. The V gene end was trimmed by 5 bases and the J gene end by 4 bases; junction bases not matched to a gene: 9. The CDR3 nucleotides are TGTGCCAGCAGCGCAACAAGGACTAGCGGGGTTTACAATGAGCAGTTCTTC. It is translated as CASSATRTSGVYNEQFF.

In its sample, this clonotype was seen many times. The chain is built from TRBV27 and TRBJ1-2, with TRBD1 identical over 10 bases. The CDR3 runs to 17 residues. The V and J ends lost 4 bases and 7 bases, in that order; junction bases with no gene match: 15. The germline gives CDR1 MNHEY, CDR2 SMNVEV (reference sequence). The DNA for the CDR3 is TGTGCCAGCAGTTCCTTCCGGGACAGGGGCACGAGGGGTGGCTACACCTTC. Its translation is CASSSFRDRGTRGGYTF.

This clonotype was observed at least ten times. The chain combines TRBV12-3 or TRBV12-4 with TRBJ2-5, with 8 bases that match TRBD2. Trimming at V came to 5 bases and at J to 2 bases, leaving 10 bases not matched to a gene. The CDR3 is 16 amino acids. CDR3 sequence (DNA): TGTGCCAGCAGTCCAACCACCGGGACTAGACAAGAGACCCAGTACTTC. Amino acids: CASSPTTGTRQETQYF.

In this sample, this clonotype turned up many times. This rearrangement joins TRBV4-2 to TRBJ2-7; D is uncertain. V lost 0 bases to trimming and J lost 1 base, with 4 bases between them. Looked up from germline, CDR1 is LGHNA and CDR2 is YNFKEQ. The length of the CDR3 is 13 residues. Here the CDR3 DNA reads TGTGCCAGCAGCCAAGATTTTTCCTACGAGCAGTACTTC. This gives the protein CASSQDFSYEQYF.

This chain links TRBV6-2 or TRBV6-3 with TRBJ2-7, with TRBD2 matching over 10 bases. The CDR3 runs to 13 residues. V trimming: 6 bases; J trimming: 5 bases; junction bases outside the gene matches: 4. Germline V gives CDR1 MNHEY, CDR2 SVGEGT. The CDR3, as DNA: TGTGCCAGCAGCTCCGGGACTAGCGACGAGCAGTACTTC. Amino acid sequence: CASSSGTSDEQYF.

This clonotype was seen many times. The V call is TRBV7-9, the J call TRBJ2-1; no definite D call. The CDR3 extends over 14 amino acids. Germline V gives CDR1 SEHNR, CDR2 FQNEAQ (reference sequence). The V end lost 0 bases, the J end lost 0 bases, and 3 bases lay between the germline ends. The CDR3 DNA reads TGTGCCAGCAGCTTAGCGGGCTCCTACAATGAGCAGTTCTTC. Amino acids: CASSLAGSYNEQFF.

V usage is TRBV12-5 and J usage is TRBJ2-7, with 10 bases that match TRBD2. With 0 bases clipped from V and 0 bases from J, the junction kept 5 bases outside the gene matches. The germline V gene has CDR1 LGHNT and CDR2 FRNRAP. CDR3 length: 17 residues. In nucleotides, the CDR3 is TGTGCTAGTGGTTTGGTAATTGGACTAGCGGTCTCCTACGAGCAGTACTTC. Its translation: CASGLVIGLAVSYEQYF.

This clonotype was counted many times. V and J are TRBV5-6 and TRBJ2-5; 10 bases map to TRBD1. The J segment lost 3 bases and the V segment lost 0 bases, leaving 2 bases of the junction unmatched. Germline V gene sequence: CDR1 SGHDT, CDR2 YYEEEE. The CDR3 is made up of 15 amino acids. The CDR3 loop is CASSLAGTGEETQYF. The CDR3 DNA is TGTGCCAGCAGCTTGGCGGGGACAGGGGAAGAGACCCAGTACTTC.

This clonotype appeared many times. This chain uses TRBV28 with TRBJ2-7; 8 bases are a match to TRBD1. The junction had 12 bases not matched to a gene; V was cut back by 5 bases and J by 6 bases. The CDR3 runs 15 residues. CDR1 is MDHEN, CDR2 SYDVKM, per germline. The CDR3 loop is CASSTRTGSLAEQYF. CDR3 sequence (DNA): TGTGCCAGCAGTACCAGGACAGGGTCCTTGGCCGAGCAGTACTTC.

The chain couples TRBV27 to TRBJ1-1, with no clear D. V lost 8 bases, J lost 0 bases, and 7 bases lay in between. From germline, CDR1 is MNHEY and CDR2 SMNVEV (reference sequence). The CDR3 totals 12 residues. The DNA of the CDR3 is TGTGCCAGCGGTCTCCTGAACACTGAAGCTTTCTTT. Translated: CASGLLNTEAFF.

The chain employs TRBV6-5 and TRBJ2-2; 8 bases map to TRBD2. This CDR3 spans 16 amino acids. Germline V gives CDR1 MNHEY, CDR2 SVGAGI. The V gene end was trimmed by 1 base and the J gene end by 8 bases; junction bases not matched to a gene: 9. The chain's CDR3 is CASSYFGAGASGELFF. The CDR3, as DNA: TGTGCCAGCAGTTACTTCGGAGCGGGAGCTTCTGGGGAGCTGTTTTTT.

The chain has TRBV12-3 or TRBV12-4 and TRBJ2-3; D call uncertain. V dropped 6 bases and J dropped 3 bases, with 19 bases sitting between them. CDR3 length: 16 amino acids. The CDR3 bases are TGTGCCAGCAGCGACACCCGAACAGCCGAAACAGATACGCAGTATTTT. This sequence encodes CASSDTRTAETDTQYF.

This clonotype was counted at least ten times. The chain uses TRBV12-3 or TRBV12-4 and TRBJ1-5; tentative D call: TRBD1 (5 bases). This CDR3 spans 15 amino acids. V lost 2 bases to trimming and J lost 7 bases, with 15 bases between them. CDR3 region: CASSLFRVEGQPQHF. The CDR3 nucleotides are TGTGCCAGCAGTTTATTTCGGGTAGAGGGGCAGCCCCAGCATTTT.

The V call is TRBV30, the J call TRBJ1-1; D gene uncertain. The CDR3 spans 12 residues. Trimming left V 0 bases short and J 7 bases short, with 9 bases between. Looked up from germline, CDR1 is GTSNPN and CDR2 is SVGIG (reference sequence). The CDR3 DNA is TGTGCCTGGAGTGTACGCACTTTTGAAGCTTTCTTT. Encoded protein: CAWSVRTFEAFF.

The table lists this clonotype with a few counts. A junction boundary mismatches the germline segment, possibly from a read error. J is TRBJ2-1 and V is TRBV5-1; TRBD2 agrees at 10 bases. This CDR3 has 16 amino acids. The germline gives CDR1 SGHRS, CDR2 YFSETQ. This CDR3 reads CTSSGGVAGGYNEQFF. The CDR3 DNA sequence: TGCACCAGCAGCGGGGGGGTAGCGGGGGGCTACAATGAGCAGTTCTTC.

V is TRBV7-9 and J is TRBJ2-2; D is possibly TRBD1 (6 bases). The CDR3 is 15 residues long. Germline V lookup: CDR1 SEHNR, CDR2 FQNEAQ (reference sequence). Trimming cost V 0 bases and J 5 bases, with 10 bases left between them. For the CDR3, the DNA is TGTGCCAGCAGCTTAGCCGGGACAATAACCGGGGAGCTGTTTTTT. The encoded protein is CASSLAGTITGELFF.